This passage covers 17 T cell receptor beta chains from one sample sequenced in a study of blood T cell repertoires in COVID-19. Clones were read by immunoSEQ multiplex PCR, and TCRdb kept only the in-frame ones, dropping some. The sample has hundreds of thousands of clones, about nine tenths seen once; the top ten hold roughly 1.4%. Source material: peripheral blood. The receptors were sampled from a woman in her 30s with active or convalescent COVID-19.

This clone appeared a single time. The chain uses TRBV3-1 (or the pseudogene TRBV3-2) and TRBJ2-3; the match to TRBD2 covers 11 bases. CDR3 length equals 16 residues. With 3 bases clipped from V and 3 bases from J, the junction kept 5 bases outside the gene matches. In germline, CDR1 is LGHDT, CDR2 YNNKEL (reference sequence). The CDR3 loop is CASSQIAGGPTDTQYF. The CDR3 DNA is TGTGCCAGCAGCCAGATAGCGGGGGGGCCTACAGATACGCAGTATTTT.

The rearrangement links TRBV5-4 to TRBJ2-7, with a weak D call TRBD2 (5 bases). The germline gives CDR1 SGHNT, CDR2 YYREEE (reference sequence). This CDR3 has 15 residues. The V end lost 0 bases, the J end lost 7 bases, and 17 bases lay between the germline ends. CDR3 amino acids: CASSLDPGIQNEQYF. CDR3 bases: TGTGCCAGCAGCTTGGATCCGGGGATCCAGAATGAGCAGTACTTC. Drawing the rest from reference TRBV5-4 and TRBJ2-7, the complete variable domain is ETGVTQSPTHLIKTRGQQVTLRCSSQSGHNTVSWYQQALGQGPQFIFQYYREEENGRGNFPPRFSGLQFPNYSSELNVNALELDDSALYLCASSLDPGIQNEQYFGPGTRLTVT.

This clone was recorded only once. The rearrangement links TRBV12-5 to TRBJ2-2; TRBD2 might be the D (6 bases). Trimming took off 1 base at V and 4 bases at J, with 13 bases between the two ends. CDR1 LGHNT and CDR2 FRNRAP come from the germline V gene. The CDR3 is 16 amino acids. CDR3 sequence reads: CASGLDMEGPTGELFF. As DNA, the CDR3 is TGTGCTAGTGGTTTGGACATGGAGGGGCCCACCGGGGAGCTGTTTTTT.

This chain connects TRBV15 to TRBJ1-5, with D possibly being TRBD1 (5 bases). The CDR3 loop spans 16 amino acids. V was clipped by 3 bases and J by 0 bases, with 12 bases between them. Germline CDR1 LNHNV, CDR2 YYDKDF (reference sequence). The chain's CDR3 is CATSRGLYNSNQPQHF. Here the CDR3 DNA reads TGTGCCACCAGCAGGGGACTTTATAATAGCAATCAGCCCCAGCATTTT. Full variable domain (missing parts from reference TRBV15 and TRBJ1-5): DAMVIQNPRYQVTQFGKPVTLSCSQTLNHNVMYWYQQKSSQAPKLLFHYYDKDFNNEADTPDNFQSRRPNTSFCFLDIRSPGLGDTAMYLCATSRGLYNSNQPQHFGDGTRLSIL.

The chain uses TRBV7-9 and TRBJ2-7; maybe TRBD2 (6 bases). V was clipped by 3 bases and J by 2 bases, with 17 bases between them. CDR1 and CDR2 (germline): SEHNR, FQNEAQ (reference sequence). This CDR3 region has 16 residues. CDR3 protein: CASSLTSGTGTYEQYF. CDR3 in DNA: TGTGCCAGCAGCTTGACCTCCGGGACTGGTACCTACGAGCAGTACTTC.

CDR3 residues: CASRNGTAQANYGYTF. The CDR3 nucleotides are TGCGCCAGCAGAAACGGGACAGCCCAAGCTAACTATGGCTACACCTTC. This rearrangement joins TRBV5-1 to TRBJ1-2, with TRBD1 matching 7 bases. The length of the CDR3 is 16 residues. CDR1 SGHRS and CDR2 YFSETQ come from the germline V gene. V trimming: 5 bases; J trimming: 0 bases; junction bases outside the gene matches: 10.

The chain links TRBV7-6 to TRBJ2-5; D is perhaps TRBD1 (6 bases). V was cut by 2 bases and J by 0 bases, with 10 bases left in between. The germline V gene encodes CDR1 SGHVS and CDR2 FNYEAQ. The CDR3 is 15 residues long. The CDR3 DNA is TGTGCCAGCAGCTTAAGACAGGATTACCAAGAGACCCAGTACTTC. Translating it yields CASSLRQDYQETQYF.

The chain links TRBV5-1 to TRBJ2-7, with TRBD2 matching over 12 bases. Germline V gene lookup returns CDR1 SGHRS and CDR2 YFSETQ. The CDR3 length is 18 residues. The V gene end was trimmed by 4 bases and the J gene end by 0 bases; junction bases not matched to a gene: 11. The CDR3 region is CASSGSSGTSGFSYEQYF. DNA for the CDR3: TGCGCCAGCAGCGGGAGCTCCGGGACTAGCGGGTTCTCCTACGAGCAGTACTTC.

CDR3 amino acids: CASSLTEMNTEAFF. The CDR3 DNA sequence: TGTGCCAGCAGCTTAACAGAAATGAACACTGAAGCTTTCTTT. This chain connects TRBV5-4 to TRBJ1-1, with D hard to call. V shed 2 bases and J shed 0 bases, with 8 bases lying between them. Germline CDR1 is SGHNT and CDR2 is YYREEE (reference sequence). The CDR3 is made up of 14 amino acids.

The chain has TRBV4-1 and TRBJ2-7, with 10 nucleotides matching TRBD2. Germline CDR1 reads MGHRA; CDR2 reads YSYEKL. The V and J ends lost 0 bases and 2 bases, in that order; junction bases with no gene match: 4. This CDR3 contains 16 residues. CDR3 in DNA: TGCGCCAGCAGCCAAGACCCTAGCGGGAGCGCCTACGAGCAGTACTTC. This gives the protein CASSQDPSGSAYEQYF.

This chain links TRBV28 with TRBJ1-2; tentatively, D is TRBD1 (5 bases). Trimming pared 4 bases from V and 5 bases from J, leaving 20 bases between. This CDR3 region has 16 residues. Germline V gene lookup returns CDR1 MDHEN and CDR2 SYDVKM. This CDR3 reads CASSSTSRVPHYGYTF. The CDR3 region has the DNA TGTGCCAGCAGTTCCACTAGCAGGGTCCCGCATTATGGCTACACCTTC.

The CDR3 region has the DNA TGTGCCTGGAGCATTGGGGCGGTGAACACTGAAGCTTTCTTT. It encodes CAWSIGAVNTEAFF. This sequence joins TRBV30 and TRBJ1-1, with D maybe TRBD1 (5 bases). The CDR3 length is 14 residues. V was trimmed by 3 bases and J by 0 bases, leaving 11 bases between them. The germline V gene has CDR1 GTSNPN and CDR2 SVGIG (reference sequence).

The chain uses TRBV6-1 and TRBJ1-3, with TRBD1 as a possible D gene (6 bases). The CDR3 has 17 amino acids. The ends were cut back, 0 bases at V and 3 bases at J, with 15 bases in the middle. Per the germline V gene, CDR1 is MNHNS and CDR2 is SASEGT. The CDR3 protein is CASSEASGGVGGNTIYF. The CDR3 DNA sequence: TGTGCCAGCAGTGAAGCGTCGGGGGGCGTAGGTGGAAACACCATATATTTT.

The chain has TRBV27 and TRBJ2-3, with 9 bases aligning to TRBD2. The CDR3 runs to 16 residues. In germline, CDR1 is MNHEY, CDR2 SMNVEV (reference sequence). J was trimmed by 4 bases and V by 5 bases; bases with no gene match: 10. Here the CDR3 reads CASSLGTSHASDTQYF. For the CDR3, the DNA is TGTGCCAGCAGTCTCGGGACTAGCCACGCCTCAGATACGCAGTATTTT.

The V gene is TRBV7-9, the J gene TRBJ2-1; 9 bases match TRBD2. Germline CDR1 reads SEHNR; CDR2 reads FQNEAQ (reference sequence). V was pared by 2 bases and J by 6 bases, with 8 bases of the junction left unmatched. The CDR3 runs to 16 residues. The CDR3 region has the DNA TGTGCCAGCAGCTTAATTAGCGGGAGCCCGACCAATGAGCAGTTCTTC. Translating it yields CASSLISGSPTNEQFF.

V gene TRBV10-3 combines with J gene TRBJ2-1; TRBD1 agrees at 8 bases. CDR1 ENHRY and CDR2 SYGVKD come from the germline V gene. CDR3 size: 13 residues. V was pared by 9 bases and J by 3 bases, with 4 bases of the junction left unmatched. This CDR3 is CAISDRDYNEQFF. CDR3 sequence (DNA): TGTGCCATTTCGGACAGGGACTACAATGAGCAGTTCTTC.

The CDR3 region has the DNA TGTGCCAGCAGCGTGTCGGGGTCAACCTACAATGAGCAGTTCTTC. Its protein product is CASSVSGSTYNEQFF. The chain recombines TRBV9 with TRBJ2-1, with a possible D match to TRBD2 (5 bases). The V end was cut by 2 bases, the J end by 2 bases, with 11 bases between. Germline-derived CDR1 and CDR2 are SGDLS and YYNGEE. This CDR3 region has 15 residues.